A selection of T cell receptor beta chains follows, all from one sample in a study of blood T cell repertoires in COVID-19. The method was immunoSEQ multiplex PCR; TCRdb's version includes in-frame clones alone and lacks a portion of them. The data show fewer than 200,000 clones, with about 79% seen just once and about 25% held by the top ten. The material sequenced was peripheral blood. Receptor source: a woman in her seventies with acute or convalescent COVID-19. The CDR3 runs from the conserved cysteine through the conserved F or W. The D gene is left open where the match is weak. The size field is filled for only some rows; it gives once, few, many or a size class.

j_gene,d_gene,abundance,v_gene,CDR3nt,CDR3aa
TRBJ1-1,.,few,TRBV5-1,TGCGCCAGCACCAAAGGCGGGAACACTGAAGCTTTCTTT,CASTKGGNTEAFF
TRBJ2-7,.,.,TRBV2,TGTGCCAGCAGTTTGGGCCCCCTCTACGAGCAGTACTTC,CASSLGPLYEQYF
TRBJ2-7,.,.,TRBV11-1,TGTGCCAGCAGCTTAGCCGGACAGACGACCTACGAGCAGTACTTC,CASSLAGQTTYEQYF
TRBJ1-2,.,.,TRBV7-2,TGTGCCAGCAGCGTCGCGGGGGCCTCCTATGGCTACACCTTC,CASSVAGASYGYTF
TRBJ1-2,.,.,TRBV3-1/TRBV3-2,TGTGCCAGCAGCCAAGCGTTTGTGACAGGCTTATCTGGCTACACCTTC,CASSQAFVTGLSGYTF
TRBJ2-7,.,.,TRBV7-8,TGTGCCAGCAGCCCGCTCACAGGGTTAGGACGCGAGCAGTACTTC,CASSPLTGLGREQYF
TRBJ2-2,.,.,TRBV5-4,TGTGCCAGCAGCCAGGGGATCGGGGAGCTGTTTTTT,CASSQGIGELFF
TRBJ1-4,.,.,TRBV7-3,TGTGCCAGCAGCTTAACTGCCGCGGTTCTCATCGGTGGATACGAAAAACTGTTTTTT,CASSLTAAVLIGGYEKLFF
TRBJ2-3,TRBD2,.,TRBV3-1/TRBV3-2,TGTGCCAGCAGCCAAGAGGTCGCTAGCGGGAGAAATACGCAGTATTTT,CASSQEVASGRNTQYF
TRBJ2-1,TRBD2,once,TRBV5-1,TGCGCCAGCAGCTTGGGGACCCTAGCGGACCCCTACAATGAGCAGTTCTTC,CASSLGTLADPYNEQFF
TRBJ2-5,.,.,TRBV7-9,TGTGCCAGCGCGAATACAGGGTCGTATGAGACCCAGTACTTC,CASANTGSYETQYF